This record concerns one TCR beta chain sequence. V was cut by 2 bases and J by 10 bases, with 14 bases left in between. This CDR3 is 13 amino acids long. Looked up from germline, CDR1 is MDHEN and CDR2 is SYDVKM. This sample is part of a study of glioma-infiltrating T cells after dendritic cell vaccination. The PCR used 60 V beta and 13 J beta primers. Sequencing used immunoSEQ multiplex PCR; TCRdb keeps in-frame clones, though not all of them. In the table there are tens of thousands of clones, around 86% of which are singletons. Sequenced material: blood, taken before dendritic cell vaccination. The clonotype originates from a human donor with glioblastoma. This chain connects TRBV28 to TRBJ1-2; maybe TRBD1 (6 bases). CDR3 DNA: TGTGCCAGCAGTTTAATCCTGGGACACCTCTACACCTTC. Residues: CASSLILGHLYTF.